This record looks at one TCR beta chain sequence and its context. Only in-frame clones appear in the TCRdb table, and some are missing; sequencing was by immunoSEQ multiplex PCR. The table lists 55,000 to 85,000 clones, around 90% of them singletons. The data originate from a study of blood T cell repertoires in COVID-19. Background on the study: COVID-19 samples, acute and convalescent, were from the United States, Italy and Spain. The cDNA or gDNA used as material had been derived from T cells, B-cell-depleted T cells, or PBMCs.

This CDR3 is built from 15 residues. Germline V gene lookup returns CDR1 MNHNY and CDR2 SVGAGI (reference sequence). The V and J ends lost 6 bases and 1 base, in that order; junction bases with no gene match: 4. The sequenced sample was peripheral blood. The chain has TRBV6-6 and TRBJ2-3, with 10 bases lining up with TRBD2. This sequence originates from a human donor in a cohort sampled during active COVID-19. CDR3 residues: CASRPLAGGTDTQYF. The CDR3 DNA is TGTGCCAGCAGGCCCCTAGCGGGGGGCACAGATACGCAGTATTTT.